The clone carrying this T cell receptor beta chain has a handful of counts. Its antigen is as yet unknown. The CDR3 consists of 12 residues. The V end lost 3 bases, the J end lost 2 bases, and 2 bases lay between the germline ends. CDR1 SGHVS and CDR2 FQNEAQ come from the germline V gene. MiXCR was run by TCRdb on the RT-PCR reads, yielding one entry per CDR3 protein. The sample lists over 150,000 distinct CDR3 sequences, around 9% occurring once. The data derive from a study of response to subunit inactivated influenza vaccine. Findings and limits, study-wide: New T cells are recruited in small numbers by each seasonal influenza vaccination, according to the authors' suggestion.

This receptor was taken from a man aged 50 or older who received an inactivated influenza vaccine. The sample consisted of non-naive T cells sorted from PBMCs, taken on the day of vaccination. This chain uses TRBV7-8 with TRBJ1-3; D is ambiguous. Here the CDR3 reads CASSFPGNTIYF. CDR3 bases: TGTGCCAGCAGCTTTCCTGGAAACACCATATATTTT.